This T cell receptor beta chain was observed in a study of vaccination effects on CD4 cells after COVID-19. ViraFEST assay sequencing came after antigen-specific CD4+ T cells were expanded with viral peptide pools. Cells that had been cultured for roughly ten days were the source of isolated CD4+ T cells. Recipients of the vaccine had no prior SARS-CoV-2 infection and negative nucleocapsid antibodies. Turning to this clone: Its antigen is not known.

V shed 3 bases and J shed 1 base, with 15 bases lying between them. Germline lookup yields CDR1 SQVTM and CDR2 ANQGSEA. The CDR3 consists of 15 residues. Only in-frame clones appear in the TCRdb table, and some are missing; sequencing was by immunoSEQ multiplex PCR. The data show 55,000 to 75,000 clones, over 65% seen once. This chain joins TRBV29-1 and TRBJ1-1; unclear D gene. The origin of this receptor is a human donor who received a COVID-19 vaccine. Here the sequenced sample was CD4+ T cells from PBMCs cultured with HCoV-OC43 spike peptides, taken before COVID-19 vaccination. The subset denotes: HCoV-OC43 spike overlapping peptide pool stimulation. The CDR3 loop is CSVDSGRYPNTEAFF. CDR3 coding DNA: TGCAGCGTTGACTCTGGCCGGTATCCGAACACTGAAGCTTTCTTT.